This T cell receptor (beta chain) was sequenced for a study of T cell repertoires in cytomegalovirus infection (dated by TCRdb to between 2019 and 2020). In the study overall: Peptide stimulations targeted recently identified HLA-C-restricted CMV epitopes, whose presentation resists viral immunomodulation, together with well-studied HLA-B-restricted epitopes. Donor HLA type was relevant to the analysis, as public TCR beta signatures indicated carriage of CMV infection together with the matching HLA type. What the study reported, not specific to this receptor: The ex vivo response was dominated by HLA-C-restricted CMV-specific TCR beta clonotypes, which also provided the single most frequent clonotype in two of eight donors. In both this cohort and an independent 352-donor cohort, the cumulative frequency of public TCR beta family members distinguished carriers of CMV infection plus the relevant HLA type.

Reads for this sample came from an Illumina HiSeq 1500. TCRdb took the public reads, trimmed them with fastp at Q25, ran MiXCR for clone calling and kept in-frame beta chains. Rows merge per CDR3 protein into single entries with the most common DNA and genes. The sample has approximately 74,000 distinct CDR3 sequences on record, about 40% of them singletons. About 92% of the sample is in the top ten clones. Sample treatment or condition, as interpreted from the label and publication: in vitro stimulation with specific CMV peptide epitopes to enrich CMV-specific T cells. Notes on this clonotype: Its antigen remains undetermined. Per-base quality was not reported, and no clone a single base away is much larger than it.

The source material was CD8+ T cells from cultured PBMCs, sampled from culture after CMV antigen stimulation. This clonotype was obtained from a human donor in good health (CMV status not recorded). Some clones in this sample may be carry-over from other donors' samples.

The DNA sequence is given as TGTGCCAGCAGCCCACTAGCGGGGGGAGGCACAGATACGCAGTATTTT. Its protein is CASSPLAGGGTDTQYF. The chain employs TRBV7-2 and TRBJ2-3; TRBD2 aligns with 12 central bases. The CDR3 runs 16 residues from the cysteine to the phenylalanine. Only the CDR3 part of the read is kept: 48 bases, read in frame from the first base. CDR1 and CDR2 were assigned from the germline V gene as SGHTA and FQGNSA. Trimming removed 5 bases from V and 1 base from J; the gene matches leave 4 bases unexplained.